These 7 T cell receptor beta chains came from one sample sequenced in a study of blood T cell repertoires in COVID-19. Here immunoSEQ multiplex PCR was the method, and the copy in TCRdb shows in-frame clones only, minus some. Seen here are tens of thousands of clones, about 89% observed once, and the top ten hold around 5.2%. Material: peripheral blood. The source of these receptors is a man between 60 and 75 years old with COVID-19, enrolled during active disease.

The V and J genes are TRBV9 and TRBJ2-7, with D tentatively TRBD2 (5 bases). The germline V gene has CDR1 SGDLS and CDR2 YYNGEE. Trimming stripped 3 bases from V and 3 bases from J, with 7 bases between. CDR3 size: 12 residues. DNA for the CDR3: TGTGCCAGCAGCGCCCGGGGCTACGAGCAGTACTTC. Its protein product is CASSARGYEQYF.

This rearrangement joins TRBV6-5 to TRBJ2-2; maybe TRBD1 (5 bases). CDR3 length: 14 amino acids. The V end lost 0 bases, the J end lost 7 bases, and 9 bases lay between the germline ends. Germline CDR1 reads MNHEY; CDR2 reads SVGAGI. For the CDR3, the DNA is TGTGCCAGCAGTTACTCCAGGGAAATCGGGGAGCTGTTTTTT. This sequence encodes CASSYSREIGELFF.

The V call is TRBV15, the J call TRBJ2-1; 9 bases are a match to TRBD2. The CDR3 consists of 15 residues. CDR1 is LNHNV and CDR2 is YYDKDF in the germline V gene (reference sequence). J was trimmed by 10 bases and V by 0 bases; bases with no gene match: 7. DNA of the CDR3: TGTGCCACCAGCAGAGAAGCGGGAGGACACCGAGAGCAGTTCTTC. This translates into CATSREAGGHREQFF.

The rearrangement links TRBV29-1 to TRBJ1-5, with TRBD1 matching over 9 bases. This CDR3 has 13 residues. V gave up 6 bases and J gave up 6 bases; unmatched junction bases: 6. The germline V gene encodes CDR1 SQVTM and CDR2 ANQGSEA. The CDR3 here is CSVRDREGQPQHF. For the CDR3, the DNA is TGCAGCGTGCGGGACAGGGAGGGTCAGCCCCAGCATTTT.

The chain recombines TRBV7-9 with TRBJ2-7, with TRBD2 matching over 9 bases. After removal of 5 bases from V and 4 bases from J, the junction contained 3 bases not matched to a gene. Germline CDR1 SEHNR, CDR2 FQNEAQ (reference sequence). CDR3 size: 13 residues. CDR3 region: CASSAGGRYEQYF. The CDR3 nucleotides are TGTGCCAGCAGCGCGGGAGGGCGGTACGAGCAGTACTTC.

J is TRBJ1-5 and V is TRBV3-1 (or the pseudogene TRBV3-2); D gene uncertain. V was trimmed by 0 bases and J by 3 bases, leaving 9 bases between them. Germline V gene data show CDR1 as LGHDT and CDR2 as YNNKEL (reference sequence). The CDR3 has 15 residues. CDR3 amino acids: CASSQDAVPNQPQHF. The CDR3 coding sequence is TGTGCCAGCAGCCAAGATGCAGTGCCCAATCAGCCCCAGCATTTT.

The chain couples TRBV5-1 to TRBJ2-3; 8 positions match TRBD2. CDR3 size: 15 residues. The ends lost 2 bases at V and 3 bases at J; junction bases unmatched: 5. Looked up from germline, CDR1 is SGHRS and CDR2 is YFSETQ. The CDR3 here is CASSLTGGPTDTQYF. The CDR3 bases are TGCGCCAGCAGCTTAACGGGAGGGCCGACAGATACGCAGTATTTT.